This T cell receptor (beta chain) originates from a study of human T cells and chemical hapten exposure. Study summary: Per-sample TCR yield variability stemmed mainly from small pooled library volume differences. Regarding the study as a whole: Counts of TCRs above 1 in 1000 frequency stayed unchanged with DPC sensitization.

As the library was built, unique molecular identifiers were attached to individual cDNA molecules. Original data processing: Sequenced samples showed a median of approximately 96,000 TCRs each, with counts running from around 25,000 to 690,000. TCRdb re-derived calls from the 5' RACE reads in MiXCR, one entry per CDR3 protein. In this record, the V and J calls reflect TCRdb's handling and not the investigators' own analysis. The sample yields approximately 150,000 distinct CDR3 sequences, around 4.1% seen once. Comments on this clonotype: As yet, its antigen is unknown.

The study extracted total RNA from unfractionated whole blood. Germline CDR1 is LGHNA and CDR2 is YNFKEQ. V was clipped by 1 base and J by 1 base, with 10 bases between them. This CDR3 is built from 16 residues. The sequence derives from a female donor in good health. The J gene is TRBJ2-2, the V gene TRBV4-2; D unclear. The chain's CDR3 is CASSQVSTENTGELFF. The DNA of the CDR3 is TGTGCCAGCAGCCAAGTTTCAACAGAGAACACCGGGGAGCTGTTTTTT.